A single sample gave rise to the 29 T cell receptor beta chains below, sequenced in a study of T cell repertoires in cytomegalovirus infection. Their recognized antigens are unknown. TCRdb itself ran the reads through MiXCR, one entry per CDR3 protein. The sample holds around 81,000 distinct CDR3 sequences, 35% to 50% seen once. The material was CD8+ T cells from cultured PBMCs, obtained from culture after CMV antigen stimulation. The receptors stem from a human donor in good health (CMV status not recorded). Some clones in this sample may be carry-over from other donors' samples.

The rearrangement uses TRBV2 and TRBJ1-2, with D unresolved. From germline, CDR1 is SNHLY and CDR2 FYNNEI. This CDR3 has 14 residues. V lost 4 bases, J lost 4 bases, and 13 bases lay in between. CDR3 nucleotide sequence: TGTGCCAGCAGTGTGACACAGAGAACCTATGGCTACACCTTC. This encodes CASSVTQRTYGYTF. The full variable domain, completed using reference TRBV2 and TRBJ1-2, is EPEVTQTPSHQVTQMGQEVILRCVPISNHLYFYWYRQILGQKVEFLVSFYNNEISEKSEIFDDQFSVERPDGSNFTLKIRSTKLEDSAMYFCASSVTQRTYGYTFGSGTRLTVV.

As DNA, the CDR3 is TGCGCCAGCAGCCACCCCCGGCAGGGACGGGACTATGGCTACACCTTC. Its protein is CASSHPRQGRDYGYTF. V usage is TRBV4-1 and J usage is TRBJ1-2; tentative D call: TRBD1 (5 bases). The CDR3 contains 16 residues. The ends were cut back, 3 bases at V and 3 bases at J, with 17 bases in the middle. CDR1 and CDR2 from the germline V gene are MGHRA and YSYEKL.

The V and J genes are TRBV6-1 and TRBJ1-3; tentative D call: TRBD1 (5 bases). The V end was cut by 5 bases, the J end by 0 bases, with 14 bases between. The CDR3 contains 16 residues. CDR1 is MNHNS, CDR2 SASEGT, per germline. The CDR3 here is CASSHTGGFSGNTIYF. For the CDR3, the DNA is TGTGCCAGCAGTCATACCGGGGGTTTCTCTGGAAACACCATATATTTT.

This clonotype was observed a handful of times. The chain combines TRBV7-6 with TRBJ2-2, with D unresolved. Germline CDR1 and CDR2: SGHVS and FNYEAQ. The V and J ends lost 5 bases and 2 bases respectively, with 9 bases between them. CDR3 size: 14 residues. DNA for the CDR3: TGTGCCAGCAGCAAACAATTTAACACCGGGGAGCTGTTTTTT. Translation gives CASSKQFNTGELFF.

The V gene is TRBV29-1, the J gene TRBJ2-7; 12 nucleotides agree with TRBD1. Germline loops: CDR1 SQVTM, CDR2 ANQGSEA. J lost 6 bases, V lost 4 bases, and 4 bases had no gene match. This CDR3 has 13 amino acids. The CDR3 region has the DNA TGCAGCGTTGGGGGGACAGGGGGCGTCGAGCAGTACTTC. Its translation: CSVGGTGGVEQYF.

This chain joins TRBV6-8 and TRBJ1-4; 10 bases align to TRBD1. The CDR3 contains 15 residues. Germline assignment: CDR1 MNHGY and CDR2 SAAAGT. V shed 3 bases, J shed 6 bases, and the junction held 4 bases outside the gene matches. The CDR3 sequence is CASSYLGTGDEKLFF. In nucleotides, the CDR3 is TGTGCCAGCAGTTATCTCGGGACAGGGGATGAAAAACTGTTTTTT.

About this clonotype itself: This may be a read error, as it is one base from a much larger clone. The chain recombines TRBV7-2 with TRBJ2-3; 8 bases agree with TRBD2. The CDR3 has 15 residues. Per germline, CDR1 SGHTA and CDR2 FQGNSA. The CDR3 DNA follows: TGTGCCATCAGCTTAGTGCGGGGGGGCACAGATACGCAGTATTTT. It is translated as CAISLVRGGTDTQYF.

This clonotype was recorded many times. The chain carries TRBV5-6 and TRBJ2-5, with D possibly TRBD2 on 7 matching bases. This CDR3 spans 17 amino acids. Looked up from germline, CDR1 is SGHDT and CDR2 is YYEEEE. With 3 bases removed from V and 1 base from J, the gap between germline ends came to 19 bases. The CDR3 DNA is TGTGCCAGCAGCTCCTTCTTGGCGGGGGCCTCCCAAGAGACCCAGTACTTC. Encoded protein: CASSSFLAGASQETQYF.

There are many counts of this clonotype. V usage is TRBV20-1 and J usage is TRBJ2-1; 7 bases align to TRBD1. The CDR3 consists of 15 residues. Germline-derived CDR1 and CDR2 are DFQATT and SNEGSKA (reference sequence). J gave up 4 bases and V 5 bases, and 11 bases lay outside the gene matches. Here the CDR3 DNA reads TGCAGTGCTGAGGGGGCTCCTAGGCTATACAATGAGCAGTTCTTC. Protein: CSAEGAPRLYNEQFF.

V usage is TRBV11-2 and J usage is TRBJ2-6; TRBD1 agrees at 8 bases. CDR3 length: 21 residues. Germline lookup yields CDR1 SGHAT and CDR2 FQNNGV. With 1 base clipped from V and 0 bases from J, the junction kept 14 bases outside the gene matches. In nucleotides, the CDR3 is TGTGCCAGCAGCTTAGTTATCGGGCTGGGACAGGTTATCTCTGGGGCCAACGTCCTGACTTTC. Protein sequence: CASSLVIGLGQVISGANVLTF.

This sequence joins TRBV29-1 and TRBJ2-7, with D possibly matching TRBD2 (5 bases). The CDR3 sequence is 11 residues long. CDR1 and CDR2 (germline): SQVTM, ANQGSEA. V gave up 6 bases and J gave up 3 bases, with 9 bases separating them. This CDR3 reads CSVHAGYEQYF. CDR3 coding DNA: TGCAGCGTCCATGCGGGCTACGAGCAGTACTTC.

The CDR3, as DNA: TGTGCCAGCAGTCATGGGGCGAATGAGCAGTTCTTC. This translates into CASSHGANEQFF. The chain has TRBV6-5 and TRBJ2-1; maybe TRBD1 (5 bases). CDR3 length: 12 amino acids. Germline V lookup: CDR1 MNHEY, CDR2 SVGAGI. V dropped 5 bases and J dropped 7 bases, with 9 bases sitting between them.

V gene TRBV4-2 combines with J gene TRBJ2-7; unclear D gene. The V end was cut by 0 bases, the J end by 1 base, with 13 bases between. This CDR3 comprises 16 residues. CDR1 is LGHNA, CDR2 YNFKEQ, per germline. CDR3 DNA: TGTGCCAGCAGCCAAGATTTAGAGACACCTTCCTACGAGCAGTACTTC. The encoded protein is CASSQDLETPSYEQYF.

This clonotype was seen ten or more times. This chain connects TRBV5-4 to TRBJ2-1, with 9 nucleotides matching TRBD1. The junction had 7 bases not matched to a gene; V was cut back by 6 bases and J by 3 bases. From germline, CDR1 is SGHNT and CDR2 YYREEE (reference sequence). The CDR3 is made up of 15 amino acids. The CDR3 loop reads CASTPGQGIYNEQFF. In DNA form, the CDR3 reads TGTGCCAGCACCCCGGGACAGGGCATCTACAATGAGCAGTTCTTC.

This clonotype turned up a few times. The chain carries TRBV6-6 and TRBJ2-7; D may correspond to TRBD1 or TRBD2 (5 bases each). The germline V gene encodes CDR1 MNHNY and CDR2 SVGAGI (reference sequence). The CDR3 runs 16 residues. Trimming stripped 2 bases from V and 0 bases from J, with 14 bases between. The CDR3 sequence is CASSYRDPRSSYEQYF. CDR3 sequence (DNA): TGTGCCAGCAGTTACCGGGACCCTAGGAGCTCCTACGAGCAGTACTTC.

The V and J genes are TRBV6-8 and TRBJ1-2, with D perhaps TRBD1 (6 bases). In germline, CDR1 is MNHGY, CDR2 SAAAGT. The CDR3 covers 14 residues. Trimming removed 6 bases from V and 4 bases from J, with 15 bases in between. CDR3 nucleotide sequence: TGTGCCAGCAGGTTAAGACAGGCGTTCTATGGCTACACCTTC. It codes for CASRLRQAFYGYTF.

The table lists this clonotype with many counts. CDR3 protein: CASSTGGSGANVLTF. The CDR3, as DNA: TGTGCCAGCAGTACAGGGGGCTCTGGGGCCAACGTCCTGACTTTC. The V gene is TRBV6-2 or TRBV6-3, the J gene TRBJ2-6; 8 bases are shared with TRBD1. Germline CDR1 MNHEY, CDR2 SVGEGT. J was trimmed by 0 bases and V by 5 bases; bases with no gene match: 0. The CDR3 extends over 15 amino acids.

This rearrangement joins TRBV7-9 to TRBJ2-7; D is perhaps TRBD2 (6 bases). Germline CDR1 reads SEHNR; CDR2 reads FQNEAQ (reference sequence). This CDR3 is 13 amino acids long. V shed 9 bases and J shed 0 bases, with 12 bases lying between them. The CDR3 sequence is CASSRGSSYEQYF. The CDR3, as DNA: TGTGCCAGTTCCCGGGGGAGCTCCTACGAGCAGTACTTC.

This clonotype has only a few counts. The chain uses TRBV15 and TRBJ1-2; a possible D gene is TRBD1 (6 bases). In germline, CDR1 is LNHNV, CDR2 YYDKDF (reference sequence). Deletions cut 0 bases from V and 6 bases from J, with 14 bases between. The CDR3 covers 15 residues. CDR3 in DNA: TGTGCCACCAGCAGAGACGGGGGCCACGACGATGGCTACACCTTC. Amino acids: CATSRDGGHDDGYTF.

This chain uses TRBV5-5 with TRBJ1-1, with a weak D call TRBD1 (6 bases). The CDR3 loop spans 15 amino acids. Germline CDR1 and CDR2: SGHKS and YYEKEE (reference sequence). V shed 4 bases and J shed 2 bases, with 15 bases lying between them. The CDR3 sequence is CASSDGQPQNTEAFF. CDR3 DNA sequence: TGTGCCAGCAGCGACGGACAGCCGCAAAACACTGAAGCTTTCTTT.

CDR3: CASSIPPGGPGGELFF. As DNA, the CDR3 is TGTGCCAGTAGTATACCCCCCGGGGGGCCGGGCGGGGAGCTGTTTTTT. The chain has TRBV19 and TRBJ2-2, with D perhaps matching TRBD2 (7 bases). The CDR3 is made up of 16 amino acids. CDR1 is LNHDA and CDR2 is SQIVND in the germline V gene (reference sequence). V was shortened by 2 bases and J by 7 bases, with 17 bases between the two germline ends.

This clonotype was seen a handful of times. The rearrangement links TRBV7-9 to TRBJ1-6, with D possibly being TRBD1 (5 bases). CDR3 length equals 15 residues. Germline assignment: CDR1 SEHNR and CDR2 FQNEAQ (reference sequence). V was trimmed by 5 bases and J by 9 bases, leaving 17 bases between them. The DNA for the CDR3 is TGTGCCAGCAGCCCGCCCGATGGGGCGGGTTCACCCCTCCACTTT. Encoded protein: CASSPPDGAGSPLHF. The whole variable domain, filled in from reference TRBV7-9 and TRBJ1-6, reads DTGVSQNPRHKITKRGQNVTFRCDPISEHNRLYWYRQTLGQGPEFLTYFQNEAQLEKSRLLSDRFSAERPKGSFSTLEIQRTEQGDSAMYLCASSPPDGAGSPLHFGNGTRLTVT.

The chain is built from TRBV6-5 and TRBJ2-7; a possible D gene is TRBD2 (5 bases). The V gene's germline CDR1 is MNHEY and CDR2 SVGAGI. The CDR3 runs to 14 residues. V dropped 5 bases and J dropped 6 bases, with 17 bases sitting between them. CDR3 loop: CASSPPGYMREQYF. The CDR3 DNA is TGTGCCAGCAGTCCCCCGGGGTATATGCGCGAGCAGTACTTC.

The gene calls are TRBV12-3 or TRBV12-4 and TRBJ2-7, with TRBD2 identical over 9 bases. There are 16 residues in the CDR3. Unmatched junction bases numbered 7, after V lost 4 bases and J lost 0 bases. CDR3 nucleotides: TGTGCCAGCAGTTACGACGCGGGGGGGATCTCCTACGAGCAGTACTTC. Amino acids: CASSYDAGGISYEQYF.

A note on this clonotype: The junction does not match germline at one end; this may be a read error. This chain joins TRBV13 and TRBJ1-6; D is undetermined. CDR3 length: 14 amino acids. The germline CDR1 and CDR2 sequences are PRHDT and FYEKMQ (reference sequence). The CDR3 sequence is CASSLGRHNSPLHF. DNA for the CDR3: TGTGCCAGCAGCCTAGGACGCCATAATTCACCCCTCCACTTT.

In DNA, the CDR3 is TGCGCCAGCAGCCATCCACCGACAGGGGAGGGGTTCGGCTACACCTTC. Amino acids: CASSHPPTGEGFGYTF. The chain uses TRBV4-1 and TRBJ1-2; 8 bases map to TRBD1. CDR1 is MGHRA, CDR2 YSYEKL, per germline. V gave up 3 bases and J gave up 8 bases; unmatched junction bases: 14. The CDR3 extends over 16 amino acids.

The chain joins TRBV19 to TRBJ1-4, with TRBD1 matching over 8 bases. The CDR3 extends over 15 amino acids. Trimming removed 5 bases from V and 7 bases from J; junction bases left unmatched: 9. Germline CDR1 LNHDA, CDR2 SQIVND (reference sequence). CDR3 nucleotides: TGTGCCAGTAGTCCGGACAGGGAGGACGGTGAAAAACTGTTTTTT. Its translation: CASSPDREDGEKLFF.

The rearrangement uses TRBV19 and TRBJ2-7; D is ambiguous. CDR3 length: 13 residues. Trimming pared 3 bases from V and 6 bases from J, leaving 12 bases between. Looked up from germline, CDR1 is LNHDA and CDR2 is SQIVND (reference sequence). This CDR3 reads CASSMLGLSEQYF. CDR3 nucleotides: TGTGCCAGTAGTATGTTGGGGTTGAGCGAGCAGTACTTC.

The chain joins TRBV12-3 or TRBV12-4 to TRBJ1-1, with D perhaps matching TRBD1 (6 bases). The V gene lost 5 bases and the J gene lost 8 bases, with 24 bases spanning the gap. The CDR3 totals 16 residues. CDR3 in amino acids: CASSPPRGAGLSEAFF. The CDR3 bases are TGTGCCAGCAGTCCTCCCAGGGGCGCAGGCCTGTCAGAAGCTTTCTTT.